The present TCR beta chain was sequenced within a study of identical twins. General study points: Insertions were fewer in abundant cord blood beta clonotypes, whereas memory repertoires showed none of this pattern. It was possible that invariant MAIT and iNKT cells partly confounded the zero-insertion analyses.

As regards this clonotype: Antigen specificity is unknown.

Healthy Caucasians, and only they, were the donors. Addition of a universal primer site occurred through template switching, and cDNA carried unique molecular identifiers. A single record per CDR3 protein comes from TCRdb applying MiXCR to the 5' RACE reads. The table has roughly 1.6 million distinct CDR3 sequences, 32% seen once. The CDR3 totals 15 residues. The sequence was obtained from a newborn girl in good health. This chain uses TRBV21-1 with TRBJ1-1; the D call in the table, TRBD1, was not verified against the DNA. TRBV21-1 has pseudogene status. The sequencing sample was made of cord blood. This chain's CDR3 is CASSKTGHMNTEAFF. The CDR3 DNA sequence: TGTGCCAGCAGCAAAACCGGACATATGAACACTGAAGCTTTCTTT.